This T cell receptor beta chain was profiled in a study of cytomegalovirus exposure and HLA in healthy donors. This CDR3 is built from 15 residues. Germline V lookup: CDR1 MNHNS, CDR2 SASEGT. Trimming left V 3 bases short and J 0 bases short, with 9 bases between. Measured with immunoSEQ multiplex PCR; TCRdb has only the in-frame clones, and not every one. The table lists about 260,000 clones, less than 95% of them singletons, with approximately 3.1% in the top ten. The rearrangement links TRBV6-1 to TRBJ2-1; no clear D gene. Sequencing was carried out using PBMCs. The receptor's source is a woman aged 30 to 39 in good health and CMV-seronegative. CDR3 sequence: CASSEVIGSYNEQFF. DNA of the CDR3: TGTGCCAGCAGTGAGGTAATCGGCTCCTACAATGAGCAGTTCTTC.